This T cell receptor beta chain comes out of a study of shared clonotypes between healthy human individuals. Overall study findings and caveats: In a handful of donors, around 5% of naive CD4 clonotypes appeared in common. Larger richness was generally estimated for naive than memory subsets.

About this clone itself: As yet, its antigen is unknown.

Free of recent acute infections or vaccinations, the donors were healthy HIV-negative adults. V was cut by 6 bases and J by 4 bases, with 16 bases left in between. Per the germline V gene, CDR1 is SQVTM and CDR2 is ANQGSEA. The CDR3 has 14 residues. In the source study's methods: Filtering differed because ImmunoSEQ produced junction-only sequences that carried no quality scores. The repertoire was sequenced with immunoSEQ multiplex PCR; TCRdb's copy has only in-frame clones and lacks some. The V and J calls and clone size come from that table; D and trimming were worked out from the DNA. Of 2 million to 2.5 million clones in the sample, 90% to 97% were seen once.

The chain is built from TRBV29-1 and TRBJ1-5; the D is unclear. The clonotype comes from a man younger than 30 in good health. The sample was naive CD4+ T cells sorted from blood. As to subset: CD45RA+ positively selected. Here the CDR3 reads CSVAQGRGNQPQHF. The CDR3 nucleotides read TGCAGCGTGGCCCAAGGGCGGGGAAATCAGCCCCAGCATTTT.